This TCR beta chain is from a study of T-cell reconstitution after alpha-beta-depleted transplantation in children. The table lists this clonotype with many counts. The J segment lost 4 bases and the V segment lost 4 bases, leaving 2 bases of the junction unmatched. Germline values: CDR1 MNHEY, CDR2 SVGAGI. The CDR3 consists of 13 residues. The authors prepared the TCRbeta library with unique molecular identifiers. TCRdb re-analysed the PCR reads in MiXCR, keeping a single row per CDR3 protein. The sample has about 230,000 distinct CDR3 sequences; 12% are singletons. The source was PBMCs from the stem cell graft donor, collected from the stem cell graft. The J gene is TRBJ1-2, the V gene TRBV6-5; TRBD1 matches at 8 bases. The receptor comes from a human donor who donated a stem cell graft to a child with acute lymphoblastic leukemia. The CDR3 protein is CASSSQGGYGYTF. The CDR3 DNA sequence: TGTGCCAGCAGTTCACAGGGGGGCTATGGCTACACCTTC.